The 16 T cell receptor beta chains reported below all come from one sample, sequenced in a study of blood T cell repertoires in COVID-19. Libraries were prepared by immunoSEQ multiplex PCR; TCRdb keeps only in-frame clonotypes and omits some of them. This sample carries about 210,000 clones, about 87% of them seen once, and the ten largest clones take 9% to 12%. What was sequenced was PBMCs or T cells enriched from blood (not recorded which). The source of these receptors is a man younger than 35 with acute COVID-19.

The table lists this clone with a count of one. CDR3 DNA: TGTGCCAGCAGTGCCGGGACAGGGAATGAAAAACTGTTTTTT. Translated: CASSAGTGNEKLFF. The chain employs TRBV2 and TRBJ1-4; 9 bases map to TRBD1. Trimming cost V 4 bases and J 5 bases; bases outside gene matches: 2. The CDR3 covers 14 residues. Germline-derived CDR1 and CDR2 are SNHLY and FYNNEI. The whole variable domain, filled in from reference TRBV2 and TRBJ1-4, reads EPEVTQTPSHQVTQMGQEVILRCVPISNHLYFYWYRQILGQKVEFLVSFYNNEISEKSEIFDDQFSVERPDGSNFTLKIRSTKLEDSAMYFCASSAGTGNEKLFFGSGTQLSVL.

The chain couples TRBV2 to TRBJ1-1; the match to TRBD1 covers 8 bases. V lost 7 bases, J lost 10 bases, and 11 bases stayed unmatched. CDR1 is SNHLY, CDR2 FYNNEI, per germline. The CDR3 sequence is 13 residues long. This CDR3 reads CASTIRGQGGAFF. In DNA form, the CDR3 reads TGTGCCAGCACCATCCGAGGACAGGGAGGAGCTTTCTTT.

CDR3 sequence: CASSHRPQAGDSNEQFF. For the CDR3, the DNA is TGTGCCAGCAGCCACCGACCCCAGGCGGGCGACTCCAATGAGCAGTTCTTC. This sequence joins TRBV9 and TRBJ2-1; a possible D gene is TRBD2 (5 bases). CDR1 is SGDLS and CDR2 is YYNGEE in the germline V gene. V was trimmed by 4 bases and J by 6 bases, leaving 23 bases between them. The CDR3 sequence is 17 residues long.

V usage is TRBV28 and J usage is TRBJ1-4, with D perhaps matching TRBD1 (5 bases). CDR3 length equals 14 residues. From germline, CDR1 is MDHEN and CDR2 SYDVKM. V lost 5 bases, J lost 3 bases, and 10 bases lay in between. Here the CDR3 reads CASSPGLPNEKLFF. For the CDR3, the DNA is TGTGCCAGCAGTCCAGGGCTACCTAATGAAAAACTGTTTTTT.

The V call is TRBV19, the J call TRBJ2-1; TRBD2 matches 8 bases. Germline CDR1 reads LNHDA; CDR2 reads SQIVND (reference sequence). Germline trimming cut 0 bases from V and 8 bases from J; bases unmatched to any gene: 6. This CDR3 contains 15 residues. DNA of the CDR3: TGTGCCAGTAGTATAGAAGCGGGAGTAGGCGATGAGCAGTTCTTC. It encodes CASSIEAGVGDEQFF.

The V and J genes are TRBV7-2 and TRBJ2-7, with 9 nucleotides matching TRBD1. CDR1 and CDR2 from the germline V gene are SGHTA and FQGNSA. This CDR3 is 15 amino acids long. Trimming cost V 5 bases and J 3 bases; bases outside gene matches: 8. The CDR3 bases are TGTGCCAGCAGCGGGGGGACAGGGACATTCTACGAGCAGTACTTC. It is translated as CASSGGTGTFYEQYF. The full variable domain, in which reference TRBV7-2 and TRBJ2-7 provide the parts outside the CDR3, is GAGVSQSPSNKVTEKGKDVELRCDPISGHTALYWYRQSLGQGLEFLIYFQGNSAPDKSGLPSDRFSAERTGGSVSTLTIQRTQQEDSAVYLCASSGGTGTFYEQYFGPGTRLTVT.

The gene calls are TRBV27 and TRBJ1-5; tentatively, D is TRBD1 (5 bases). V was trimmed by 0 bases and J by 4 bases, leaving 16 bases between them. This CDR3 is built from 17 residues. The germline V gene has CDR1 MNHEY and CDR2 SMNVEV (reference sequence). In DNA form, the CDR3 reads TGTGCCAGCAGTTTATCACGGGTGAGACAGACGAATCAGCCCCAGCATTTT. Its protein product is CASSLSRVRQTNQPQHF.

This clone was observed a handful of times. The chain combines TRBV28 with TRBJ2-3; 11 bases fit TRBD1. CDR1 MDHEN and CDR2 SYDVKM come from the germline V gene. CDR3 size: 17 residues. V dropped 6 bases and J dropped 2; count of bases not matched to a gene: 10. The CDR3 DNA reads TGTGCCAGCAGCCCGACGGACAGGGGGCGGGCCACAGATACGCAGTATTTT. This sequence encodes CASSPTDRGRATDTQYF.

The chain employs TRBV6-5 and TRBJ1-1, with D unresolved. The CDR3 has 12 residues. V shed 5 bases and J shed 4 bases, with 8 bases lying between them. Germline V CDR1 and CDR2: MNHEY, SVGAGI. CDR3 DNA: TGTGCCAGCAGTCCACTCGGCACTGAAGCTTTCTTT. This codes for CASSPLGTEAFF.

The chain carries TRBV9 and TRBJ2-2; tentative D call: TRBD2 (6 bases). This CDR3 contains 19 residues. Germline V gene data show CDR1 as SGDLS and CDR2 as YYNGEE. V lost 1 base, J lost 2 bases, and 21 bases lay in between. The CDR3 DNA sequence: TGTGCCAGCAGCGTATTGGCCGGGACTGGCCCGAGAAACACCGGGGAGCTGTTTTTT. It encodes CASSVLAGTGPRNTGELFF.

The chain recombines TRBV11-2 with TRBJ2-7; possible D gene TRBD1, 5 bases. The CDR3 spans 15 residues. Trimming left V 2 bases short and J 2 bases short, with 13 bases between. Per germline, CDR1 SGHAT and CDR2 FQNNGV. The CDR3 bases are TGTGCCAGCAGCTTACTAGTAGGGGCCCCCTACGAGCAGTACTTC. This sequence encodes CASSLLVGAPYEQYF.

This clone came up a few times. The same CDR3 is also encoded by other DNA sequences in this sample. This rearrangement joins TRBV18 to TRBJ2-7; the D is unclear. Trimming stripped 4 bases from V and 4 bases from J, with 8 bases between. Germline V lookup: CDR1 KGHSH, CDR2 LQKENI. The length of the CDR3 is 12 residues. The CDR3: CASSLQDYEQYF. DNA for the CDR3: TGTGCCAGCTCACTGCAGGATTACGAGCAGTACTTC.

This clone came up a few times. CDR3: CASSKALSGSTDTQYF. CDR3 DNA: TGCGCCAGCAGCAAGGCGCTCAGCGGGAGCACAGATACGCAGTATTTT. V is TRBV5-1 and J is TRBJ2-3, with a possible D match to TRBD2 (6 bases). The CDR3 covers 16 residues. Trimming pared 4 bases from V and 0 bases from J, leaving 15 bases between. Looked up from germline, CDR1 is SGHRS and CDR2 is YFSETQ.

This chain uses TRBV4-2 with TRBJ2-2; D not resolved. Looked up from germline, CDR1 is LGHNA and CDR2 is YNFKEQ. The CDR3 length is 15 residues. Deletions cut 0 bases from V and 6 bases from J, with 11 bases between. CDR3 amino acids: CASSQEARRSGELFF. DNA of the CDR3: TGTGCCAGCAGCCAAGAAGCGCGTCGATCCGGGGAGCTGTTTTTT.

The chain joins TRBV7-2 to TRBJ2-1; D not resolved. Trimming stripped 5 bases from V and 10 bases from J, with 15 bases between. The CDR3 extends over 13 amino acids. Germline CDR1 is SGHTA and CDR2 is FQGNSA. DNA of the CDR3: TGTGCCAGCAGCGCCTATATAGCCCGCGAGCAGTTCTTC. This sequence encodes CASSAYIAREQFF. The whole variable domain, filled in from reference TRBV7-2 and TRBJ2-1, reads GAGVSQSPSNKVTEKGKDVELRCDPISGHTALYWYRQSLGQGLEFLIYFQGNSAPDKSGLPSDRFSAERTGGSVSTLTIQRTQQEDSAVYLCASSAYIAREQFFGPGTRLTVL.

V is TRBV4-1 and J is TRBJ2-1; 11 bases are shared with TRBD1. Germline V gene lookup returns CDR1 MGHRA and CDR2 YSYEKL. V shed 4 bases and J 9 bases; nucleotides not matched to a gene: 14. The CDR3 totals 17 residues. CDR3 sequence reads: CASSLATGTGGNSEQFF. In DNA, the CDR3 is TGCGCCAGCAGCCTGGCAACCGGGACAGGGGGTAATAGTGAGCAGTTCTTC.